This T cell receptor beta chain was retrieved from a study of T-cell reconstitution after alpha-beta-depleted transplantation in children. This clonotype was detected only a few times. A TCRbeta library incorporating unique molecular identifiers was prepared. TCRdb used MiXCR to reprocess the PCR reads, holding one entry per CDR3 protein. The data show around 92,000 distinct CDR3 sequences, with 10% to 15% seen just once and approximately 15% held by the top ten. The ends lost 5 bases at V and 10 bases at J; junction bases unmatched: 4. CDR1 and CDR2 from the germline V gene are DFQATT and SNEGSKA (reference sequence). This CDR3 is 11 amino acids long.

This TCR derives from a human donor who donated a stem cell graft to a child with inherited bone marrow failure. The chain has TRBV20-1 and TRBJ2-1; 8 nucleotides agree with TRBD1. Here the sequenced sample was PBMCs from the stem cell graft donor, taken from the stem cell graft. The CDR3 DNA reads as TGCAGTGCTTTGGACAGGGTGGAGCAGTTCTTC. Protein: CSALDRVEQFF.